The source of this T cell receptor beta chain is a study of identical twins. In germline, CDR1 is SGHRS, CDR2 YFSETQ. This CDR3 spans 16 amino acids. The V end was cut by 0 bases, the J end by 0 bases, with 12 bases between. Each cDNA held unique molecular identifiers, and template switching gave it a universal primer site. MiXCR was run by TCRdb on the 5' RACE reads, yielding one entry per CDR3 protein. This sample has about 890,000 distinct CDR3 sequences, with about 12% found just once. The sample was also reused in another study, on yellow fever vaccine responses in identical twins.

The specimen sequenced was PBMCs. This receptor was taken from a woman between 18 and 29 years old in good health. The rearrangement joins TRBV5-1 to TRBJ1-1; TRBD1 might be the D (5 bases). The CDR3: CASSLGGRRMNTEAFF. The CDR3 DNA reads as TGCGCCAGCAGCTTGGGGGGACGGCGCATGAACACTGAAGCTTTCTTT.